This TCR beta chain was retrieved from a study of blood T cell repertoires in COVID-19 (dated by TCRdb to 2018 to 2020). Background on the whole study: Samples covering the acute and convalescent phases of COVID-19 were provided by collaborators in the United States, Italy and Spain. The material from the prospective study consisted of cDNA or gDNA derived from T cells, B-cell-depleted T cells, or PBMCs. Subjects who had been exposed to COVID-19, were actively infected with it, or had recovered from it provided the deeply sampled blood TCRbeta repertoires that made up the dataset. The repertoires were released in a freely available public database intended as a resource for research on the immune response to SARS-CoV-2. Samples came from the ongoing ImmuneRACE study (first 160 participants) plus 1,254 subjects from 6 global collaborators. Nearly every sample came with metadata listing a de-identified subject ID, COVID-19 status, age in years and sex. HLA class I and class II types, where available, came from metadata supplied by the sample provider rather than from assay-based typing.

Participants in the prospective study were aged about 18 to 100 years, lived in 20 to 30 United States geographic areas, and enrolled through a virtual design. To assign participants to cohorts, the prospective study relied on clinical history that participants themselves reported in a screening survey and a study questionnaire. ImmuneRACE Cohort 3 recovered participants were defined by two consecutive negative NP/OP PCR tests, healthcare professional clearance, or symptom resolution. Mobile phlebotomists in the prospective study collected whole blood, serum and a nasopharyngeal or oropharyngeal swab from every participant. Prospective study participants could optionally give additional blood draws and questionnaires over an approximately 2-month period. Before DNA extraction, blood samples from the prospective study were shipped at room temperature or frozen. Points the paper makes about the study in general: Clinical and demographic metadata were provided uncurated, with the amount varying by source and participant.

Of note for this clone: Its antigen is currently not known. No per-base quality is available; no much larger clone lies one base away.

TCRbeta CDR3 regions were amplified from genomic DNA using the immunoSEQ Assay, a bias-controlled multiplex PCR. In the source study's methods: The number of nucleated cells in each sample was estimated from the amplification of reference gene primers within the assay. Sequence reads were collapsed and filtered to measure the absolute abundance of every unique TCRbeta CDR3 rearrangement. For each sample, productive Simpson clonality was calculated as the square root of Simpson's diversity index over productive rearrangements. This immuneACCESS table, as held by TCRdb, lists in-frame sequences with V and J called but not all clones. Of the missing ones, under half trace to an unresolved V gene in checked studies; the others have no known cause. The DNA was the basis for D and trimming; V, J and clone size are from that table. The sample includes some 500,000 clones, with 85% to 90% observed a single time. The ten largest clones capture less than 2% of the sample.

From the cysteine through the phenylalanine, the CDR3 covers 17 amino acids. Only CDR3 DNA remains: 51 bases, in frame from the first base. The germline ends are 16 bases apart after V is trimmed by 4 bases and J by 1 base. For CDR1 and CDR2, the germline V gene (reference sequence) lists LNHDA and SQIVND. The sequence came from a woman aged 40 to 55 who had recovered from COVID-19. The receptor chain draws on TRBV19 and TRBJ2-2, with no confident D gene call. Sequenced: PBMCs or T cells enriched from blood (not recorded which). The CDR3 has the sequence CASSTLLARLNTGELFF. The nucleotide sequence is TGTGCCAGTAGTACACTCCTTGCGAGATTGAACACCGGGGAGCTGTTTTTT.